Presented here are 26 T cell receptor beta chains from one specimen sequenced in a study of metastatic and nonmetastatic thyroid tumors (dated by TCRdb to 2018 to 2020). Receptor libraries were prepared by PCR. TCRdb shows the sequencer as Illumina HiSeq 4000. The public sequencing data were trimmed at Q25 with fastp and processed into clonotypes with MiXCR by TCRdb, which kept only in-frame beta chains. Across this sample there are fewer than 15,000 clones, with about a quarter seen only once. The ten largest clonotypes hold 3% to 4.5% of the sample. No treatment had been received by any patient before thyroid surgery. Material for sequencing was blood. The receptors derive from a female donor with papillary thyroid cancer or a benign thyroid nodule (not recorded which). Some clones in this sample may be carry-over from other donors' samples.

This clone is medium-sized in the sample. The genes are TRBV2 and TRBJ1-5; no clear D. Germline V gene sequence: CDR1 SNHLY, CDR2 FYNNEI. Trimming removed 1 base at V and 3 bases at J, with 10 bases between. The CDR3 is 15 amino acids. The CDR3 DNA follows: TGTGCCAGCAGTGAAGGAGGAGGCGACAATCAGCCCCAGCATTTT. This codes for CASSEGGGDNQPQHF.

This clone came up many times. The CDR3 is CASSQQGGETQYF. CDR3 nucleotides: TGTGCCAGCAGTCAGCAGGGGGGAGAGACCCAGTACTTC. The V gene is TRBV6-1, the J gene TRBJ2-5; possibly TRBD1 for D (7 bases). The V end lost 5 bases, the J end lost 4 bases, and 11 bases lay between the germline ends. Germline V CDR1 and CDR2: MNHNS, SASEGT. The CDR3 consists of 13 residues.

In its sample, this clone is medium-sized. CDR3 sequence (DNA): TGTGCCAGCAGAACTTACATTCGGACAGGGGGGGGCACTGAAGCTTTCTTT. Its translation is CASRTYIRTGGGTEAFF. The chain has TRBV28 and TRBJ1-1; 10 bases map to TRBD1. J gave up 4 bases and V 6 bases, and 14 bases lay outside the gene matches. CDR3 length: 17 residues. Germline lookup yields CDR1 MDHEN and CDR2 SYDVKM.

Note on this clone: The conserved phenylalanine or tryptophan is not found at the CDR3 terminus, so this likely reflects a read error. The genes are TRBV5-1 and TRBJ1-5, with D maybe TRBD1 (6 bases). CDR1 is SGHRS, CDR2 YFSETQ, per germline. V was pared by 3 bases and J by 2 bases, with 18 bases between. The CDR3 covers 17 residues. CDR3 loop: CASSSERGYRGNQPQHL. CDR3 DNA sequence: TGCGCCAGCAGCTCAGAGAGGGGGTATCGGGGCAATCAGCCCCAGCATCTT.

This clone was found a few times. One end of the junction varies from germline; a read error may be responsible. The chain recombines TRBV27 with TRBJ1-1; possible D gene TRBD1, 5 bases. CDR3 length equals 12 residues. CDR1 and CDR2 (germline): MNHEY, SMNVEV (reference sequence). The CDR3 nucleotides are TGCGCCAGAAACACAACTGGGGGGGAAGCTTTCTTT. Protein: CARNTTGGEAFF.

In this sample, this clone turned up many times. The CDR3 sequence is CASSPPTGVYGYTF. The CDR3 region has the DNA TGTGCCAGCAGCCCACCCACAGGAGTATATGGCTACACCTTC. The chain carries TRBV9 and TRBJ1-2, with D possibly TRBD1 on 5 matching bases. The germline V gene encodes CDR1 SGDLS and CDR2 YYNGEE. The CDR3 contains 14 residues. The V end was cut by 4 bases, the J end by 5 bases, with 15 bases between. The full variable domain, its missing parts supplied by reference TRBV9 and TRBJ1-2, is DSGVTQTPKHLITATGQRVTLRCSPRSGDLSVYWYQQSLDQGLQFLIQYYNGEERAKGNILERFSAQQFPDLHSELNLSSLELGDSALYFCASSPPTGVYGYTFGSGTRLTVV.

This sequence joins TRBV9 and TRBJ2-1, with 10 bases aligning to TRBD2. Germline assignment: CDR1 SGDLS and CDR2 YYNGEE. The CDR3 extends over 18 amino acids. With V trimmed by 4 bases and J by 4 bases, 14 bases remained unmatched. CDR3 in DNA: TGTGCCAGCAGCTGGCGGACTAGCGGTAGGGCTCAGTACAATGAGCAGTTCTTC. This translates into CASSWRTSGRAQYNEQFF.

This clone was counted many times. This chain joins TRBV11-2 and TRBJ1-2; D is perhaps TRBD1 (5 bases). V was cut by 5 bases and J by 2 bases, with 15 bases left in between. The CDR3 extends over 15 amino acids. In germline, CDR1 is SGHAT, CDR2 FQNNGV. The CDR3 sequence: CASSLGGAINYGYTF. Here the CDR3 DNA reads TGTGCCAGCAGCCTTGGGGGAGCAATAAACTATGGCTACACCTTC.

This clone was detected ten times or more. The rearrangement links TRBV2 to TRBJ2-1, with 7 bases identical to TRBD2. The CDR3 runs 17 residues. Germline trimming cut 6 bases from V and 8 bases from J; bases unmatched to any gene: 19. The germline V gene encodes CDR1 SNHLY and CDR2 FYNNEI. CDR3 nucleotides: TGTGCCAGCAGCGGCCCCGGGGGGACCACCCTCTTGGATGAGCAGTTCTTC. Protein: CASSGPGGTTLLDEQFF. The full variable domain, its missing parts supplied by reference TRBV2 and TRBJ2-1, is EPEVTQTPSHQVTQMGQEVILRCVPISNHLYFYWYRQILGQKVEFLVSFYNNEISEKSEIFDDQFSVERPDGSNFTLKIRSTKLEDSAMYFCASSGPGGTTLLDEQFFGPGTRLTVL.

The chain uses TRBV2 and TRBJ2-3, with 16 bases aligning to TRBD2. The germline V gene encodes CDR1 SNHLY and CDR2 FYNNEI. Germline trimming cut 3 bases from V and 1 base from J; bases unmatched to any gene: 7. The CDR3 runs to 19 residues. The CDR3 spells CASSDPGLAGGGRTDTQYF. DNA for the CDR3: TGTGCCAGCAGTGATCCGGGACTAGCGGGAGGGGGTCGCACAGATACGCAGTATTTT.

This clone came up many times. The chain carries TRBV7-9 and TRBJ1-4, with 8 bases fitting TRBD1. Germline-derived CDR1 and CDR2 are SEHNR and FQNEAQ (reference sequence). This CDR3 has 15 residues. Trimming took 7 bases from V and 7 from J; bases not matched to a gene: 11. The CDR3 DNA sequence: TGTGCCAGCACCCTTCAGCAGGGGGCGGGTGAAAAACTGTTTTTT. Protein product: CASTLQQGAGEKLFF.

This clone was seen more than once but under ten times. The V and J genes are TRBV27 and TRBJ1-2, with D maybe TRBD1 (6 bases). Germline assignment: CDR1 MNHEY and CDR2 SMNVEV (reference sequence). CDR3 length equals 15 residues. Trimming took off 5 bases at V and 5 bases at J, with 18 bases between the two ends. The CDR3 nucleotides are TGTGCCAGCAGTCCACGGCGGACAGATTCATATGGCTACACCTTC. Protein sequence: CASSPRRTDSYGYTF.

This sequence joins TRBV9 and TRBJ2-1, with D uncertain. V dropped 4 bases and J dropped 6 bases, with 17 bases sitting between them. From germline, CDR1 is SGDLS and CDR2 YYNGEE. The CDR3 spans 15 residues. Here the CDR3 reads CASSPRSGQINEQFF. The CDR3 coding sequence is TGTGCCAGCAGCCCCCGATCGGGCCAAATCAATGAGCAGTTCTTC.

This clone was observed at least ten times. A much larger clone sits a single nucleotide away, making a read error possible. The same CDR3 arises from other DNA sequences in this sample as well. J is TRBJ2-3 and V is TRBV20-1, with D hard to call. The CDR3 is made up of 17 amino acids. Looked up from germline, CDR1 is DFQATT and CDR2 is SNEGSKA (reference sequence). CDR3 loop: CSASDISWGLGTDTQYF. The CDR3 DNA follows: TGTAGTGCAAGCGATATTAGCTGGGGTCTAGGCACAGATACGCAGTATTTT.

This clone was observed many times. The chain couples TRBV5-1 to TRBJ2-2, with D perhaps being TRBD1 or TRBD2 (5 bases each). Germline assignment: CDR1 SGHRS and CDR2 YFSETQ. The CDR3 is made up of 15 amino acids. The V end lost 4 bases, the J end lost 0 bases, and 10 bases lay between the germline ends. The CDR3 loop is CASSGTYANTGELFF. CDR3 coding DNA: TGCGCCAGCAGCGGGACGTATGCGAACACCGGGGAGCTGTTTTTT. Full variable domain (remainder filled in from reference TRBV5-1 and TRBJ2-2): KAGVTQTPRYLIKTRGQQVTLSCSPISGHRSVSWYQQTPGQGLQFLFEYFSETQRNKGNFPGRFSGRQFSNSRSEMNVSTLELGDSALYLCASSGTYANTGELFFGEGSRLTVL.

V and J are TRBV19 and TRBJ2-5; 7 nucleotides agree with TRBD1. Germline V lookup: CDR1 LNHDA, CDR2 SQIVND (reference sequence). Trimming cost V 4 bases and J 13 bases; bases outside gene matches: 18. This CDR3 is built from 15 residues. CDR3 region: CASSTMTGLGETRYF. The DNA for the CDR3 is TGTGCCAGTAGTACGATGACAGGGCTTGGCGAGACCAGGTACTTC.

This clone counts as medium-sized. The J gene is TRBJ2-3, the V gene TRBV6-4; 9 bases agree with TRBD2. CDR1 is MRHNA and CDR2 is SNTAGT in the germline V gene. With V trimmed by 6 bases and J by 6 bases, 10 bases remained unmatched. The length of the CDR3 is 15 residues. The CDR3, as DNA: TGTGCCAGCAGCCAAAGGAGCGGGGGGTCCGATACGCAGTATTTT. Protein sequence: CASSQRSGGSDTQYF.

The CDR3: CASSLTGVAVNTEAFF. The CDR3 DNA reads TGCGCCAGCAGCTTGACGGGGGTCGCTGTGAACACTGAAGCTTTCTTT. The V gene is TRBV5-1, the J gene TRBJ1-1, with a weak D call TRBD1 (5 bases). The CDR3 spans 16 residues. Per germline, CDR1 SGHRS and CDR2 YFSETQ. Trimming took off 1 base at V and 0 bases at J, with 13 bases between the two ends.

In its sample, this clone was seen a few times. The chain couples TRBV27 to TRBJ2-2; 8 positions match TRBD2. There are 14 residues in the CDR3. The germline V gene has CDR1 MNHEY and CDR2 SMNVEV (reference sequence). V was clipped by 3 bases and J by 6 bases; unmatched bases: 3. CDR3 sequence (DNA): TGTGCCAGCAGTTTGGGACTAGGGGCCGGGGAGCTGTTTTTT. This encodes CASSLGLGAGELFF.

Only a few counts were recorded for this clone. The chain couples TRBV20-1 to TRBJ1-5, with TRBD1 matching 9 bases. Trimming removed 0 bases from V and 5 bases from J; junction bases left unmatched: 8. CDR3 length equals 16 residues. Germline CDR1 reads DFQATT; CDR2 reads SNEGSKA (reference sequence). CDR3 sequence: CSARDYRTGVYQPQHF. As DNA, the CDR3 is TGCAGTGCTAGAGATTATAGGACAGGGGTTTATCAGCCCCAGCATTTT.

This clone rates as medium-sized. The chain recombines TRBV28 with TRBJ1-6; TRBD1 is a possible D gene (5 bases). The germline V and J ends were trimmed by 8 bases and 4 bases, with 9 bases remaining between them. The germline gives CDR1 MDHEN, CDR2 SYDVKM. This CDR3 spans 13 amino acids. CDR3 sequence reads: CASEGIYNSPLHF. In nucleotides, the CDR3 is TGTGCCAGCGAGGGGATTTATAATTCACCCCTCCACTTT.

This clone was seen more than once but under ten times. V and J are TRBV6-1 and TRBJ2-7; D ambiguous. The germline V and J ends were trimmed by 4 bases and 6 bases, with 16 bases remaining between them. The CDR3 loop spans 14 amino acids. Per the germline V gene, CDR1 is MNHNS and CDR2 is SASEGT. DNA of the CDR3: TGTGCCAGCAGTGTTGGCCTGATCCCCATCGAGCAGTACTTC. This sequence encodes CASSVGLIPIEQYF.

This clone was found many times. The V gene is TRBV6-4, the J gene TRBJ2-3; perhaps TRBD1 as D (6 bases). Germline V gives CDR1 MRHNA, CDR2 SNTAGT. The V and J ends lost 5 bases and 5 bases respectively, with 17 bases between them. The CDR3 extends over 15 amino acids. CDR3: CASSLQGFGGDTQYF. The CDR3 DNA sequence: TGTGCCAGCAGTCTACAGGGATTTGGAGGAGATACGCAGTATTTT.

This clone was observed many times. CDR3 nucleotides: TGTGCCAGCAGTTTGCAGGGGGACCCCTATGGCTACACCTTC. Translation gives CASSLQGDPYGYTF. The chain joins TRBV27 to TRBJ1-2; 7 positions match TRBD1. The length of the CDR3 is 14 residues. V gave up 3 bases and J gave up 4 bases; unmatched junction bases: 5. Per germline, CDR1 MNHEY and CDR2 SMNVEV (reference sequence).

This clone was detected ten times or more. J is TRBJ1-2 and V is TRBV20-1; 8 bases are shared with TRBD1. Germline loops: CDR1 DFQATT, CDR2 SNEGSKA (reference sequence). The CDR3 has 12 amino acids. With 4 bases clipped from V and 8 bases from J, the junction kept 6 bases outside the gene matches. The CDR3 sequence: CSATQGARGYTF. The CDR3 DNA reads TGCAGTGCTACCCAGGGGGCGCGGGGCTACACCTTC.

Within the sample, this clone is large (0.1 to 1%). The genes are TRBV28 and TRBJ2-7; no firm D call. Germline V gene data show CDR1 as MDHEN and CDR2 as SYDVKM. The CDR3 totals 13 residues. Trimming shortened V by 6 bases and J by 1 base, and 10 bases separated the two germline ends. This CDR3 reads CASSPRLSYEQYF. The CDR3 DNA follows: TGTGCCAGCAGCCCCAGGTTGTCCTACGAGCAGTACTTC.